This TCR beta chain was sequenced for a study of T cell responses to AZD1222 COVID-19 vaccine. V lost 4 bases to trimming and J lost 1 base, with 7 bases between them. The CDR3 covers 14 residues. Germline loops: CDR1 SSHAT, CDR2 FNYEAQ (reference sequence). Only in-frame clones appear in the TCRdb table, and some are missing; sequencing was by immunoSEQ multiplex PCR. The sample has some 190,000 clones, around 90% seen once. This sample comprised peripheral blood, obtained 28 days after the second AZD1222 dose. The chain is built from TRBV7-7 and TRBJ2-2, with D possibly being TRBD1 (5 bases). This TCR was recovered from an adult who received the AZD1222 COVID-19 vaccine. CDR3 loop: CASSSGQNTGELFF. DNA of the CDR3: TGTGCCAGCAGCTCAGGACAGAACACCGGGGAGCTGTTTTTT.